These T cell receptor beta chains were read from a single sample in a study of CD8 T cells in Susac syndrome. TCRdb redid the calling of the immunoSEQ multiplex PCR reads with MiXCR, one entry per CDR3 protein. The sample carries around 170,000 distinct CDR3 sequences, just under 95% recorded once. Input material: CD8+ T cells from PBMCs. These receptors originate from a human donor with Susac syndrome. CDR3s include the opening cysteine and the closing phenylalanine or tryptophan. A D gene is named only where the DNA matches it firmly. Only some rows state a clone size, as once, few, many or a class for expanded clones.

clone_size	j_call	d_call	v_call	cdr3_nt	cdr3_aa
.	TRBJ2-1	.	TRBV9	TGTGCCAGCAGCGTAGAATTAGGCTCCTACAATGAGCAGTTCTTC	CASSVELGSYNEQFF
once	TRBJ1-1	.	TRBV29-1	TGCAGCGGAAGGAACACTGAAGCTTTCTTT	CSGRNTEAFF
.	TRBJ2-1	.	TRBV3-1	TGTGCCAGCAGCCTCGTAGCGGAAAACTACAATGAGCAGTTCTTC	CASSLVAENYNEQFF
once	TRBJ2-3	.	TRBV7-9	TGTGCCAGCACCATTGGCCCAGATACGCAGTATTTT	CASTIGPDTQYF
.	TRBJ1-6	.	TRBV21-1	TGTGCCAGCAGCAAACTCAGGGGGCGAACCTATAATTCACCCCTCCACTTT	CASSKLRGRTYNSPLHF
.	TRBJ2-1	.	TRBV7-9	TGTGCCAGCAGTCCCACTGGGGGTCCCCTATACAATGAGCAGTTCTTC	CASSPTGGPLYNEQFF
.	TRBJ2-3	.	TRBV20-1	TGCAGTGCTAGAGTGGGGAGGGATACGCAGTATTTT	CSARVGRDTQYF
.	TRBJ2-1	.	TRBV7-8	TGTGCCAGCACTGATGGGGTCAATGAGCAGTTCTTC	CASTDGVNEQFF
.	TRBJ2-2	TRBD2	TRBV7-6	TGTGCCAGCAGCCCACCTACACTAGCGGTTATAACCGAGGAGCTGTTTTTT	CASSPPTLAVITEELFF
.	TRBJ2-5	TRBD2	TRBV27	TGTGCCAGCAGTTTACGGGGATTTTCGAGCGGGGGACAAGAGACCCAGTACTTC	CASSLRGFSSGGQETQYF
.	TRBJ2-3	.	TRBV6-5	TGTGCCAGCAGTTACTCCCCAGGGGAGGGTGCCGACACAGATACGCAGTATTTT	CASSYSPGEGADTDTQYF
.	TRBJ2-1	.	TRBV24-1	TGTGCCACCAGTGACTTTCTAGCGACATACAATGAGCAGTTCTTC	CATSDFLATYNEQFF
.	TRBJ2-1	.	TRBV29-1	TGCAGCGTTGAAGATCTCGGGGAGGGGGGCGAATATTACAATGAGCAGTTCTTC	CSVEDLGEGGEYYNEQFF
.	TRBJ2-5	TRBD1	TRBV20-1	TGCAGTGCTAGAGAAGGACAGGCCTGGGAAGCCCAGTACTTC	CSAREGQAWEAQYF
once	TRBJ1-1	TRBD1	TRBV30	TGTGCCTGGACCAGGGGGAGCACTGAAGCTTTCTTT	CAWTRGSTEAFF
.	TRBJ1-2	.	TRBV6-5	TGTGCCAGCAGGGATTTTAGGGGAGGCTACACCTTC	CASRDFRGGYTF
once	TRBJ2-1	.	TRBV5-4	TGTGCCAGCAGCTTTATGCAAAGCTCCTACAATGAGCAGTTCTTC	CASSFMQSSYNEQFF
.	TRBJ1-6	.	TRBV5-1	TGCGCCAGCAGCTTGGCCGTCAACCGGAGAGATTCACCCCTCCACTTT	CASSLAVNRRDSPLHF
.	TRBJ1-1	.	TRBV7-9	TGTGCCAGCAGCCCCGAACAGAGCCGGAACACTGAAGCTTTCTTT	CASSPEQSRNTEAFF
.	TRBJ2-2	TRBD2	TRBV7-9	TGTGCCAGCAGCTTTCCCCATGGACTAGCGGGGAACACCGGGGAGCTGTTTTTT	CASSFPHGLAGNTGELFF
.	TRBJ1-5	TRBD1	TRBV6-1	TGTGCCAGCAGGATGCTCGATGGGGACAGGGTCAATCAGCCCCAGCATTTT	CASRMLDGDRVNQPQHF
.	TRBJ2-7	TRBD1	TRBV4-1	TGCGCCAGCAGCCAAGCGACAGGGTCCGTCTCCTACGAGCAGTACTTC	CASSQATGSVSYEQYF
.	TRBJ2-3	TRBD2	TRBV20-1	TGCAGTGCTAGCGGGGGGATCACAGATACGCAGTATTTT	CSASGGITDTQYF
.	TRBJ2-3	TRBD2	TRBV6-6	TGTGCCAGCAGGCCGGGACTAGCGGGGGGAACAGATACGCAGTATTTT	CASRPGLAGGTDTQYF
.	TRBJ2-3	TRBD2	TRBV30	TGTGCCTGGAGTGTAACGGGGGGACGCACAGATACGCAGTATTTT	CAWSVTGGRTDTQYF
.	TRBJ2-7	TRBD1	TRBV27	TGTGCCAGCAGTTTCTCGGGGACAGGGATTACATACGAGCAGTACTTC	CASSFSGTGITYEQYF
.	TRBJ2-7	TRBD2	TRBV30	TGTGCCTGGACAGCGGGGGGGATCTACGAGCAGTACTTC	CAWTAGGIYEQYF
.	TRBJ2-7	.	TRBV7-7	TGTGCTAGCAGCTTAAGCGCAGGGTACGAGCAGTACTTC	CASSLSAGYEQYF
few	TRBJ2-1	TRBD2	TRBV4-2	TGTGCCAGCAGCCAACTAGCGGGGGACGCGGAGCAGTTCTTC	CASSQLAGDAEQFF
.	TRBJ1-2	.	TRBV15	TGTGCCACCAGCATGGACCTTACTAACTATGGCTACACCTTC	CATSMDLTNYGYTF
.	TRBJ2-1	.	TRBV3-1	TGTGCCAGCAGCCCAGAGGGGGGGACAGTGAACAATGAGCAGTTCTTC	CASSPEGGTVNNEQFF